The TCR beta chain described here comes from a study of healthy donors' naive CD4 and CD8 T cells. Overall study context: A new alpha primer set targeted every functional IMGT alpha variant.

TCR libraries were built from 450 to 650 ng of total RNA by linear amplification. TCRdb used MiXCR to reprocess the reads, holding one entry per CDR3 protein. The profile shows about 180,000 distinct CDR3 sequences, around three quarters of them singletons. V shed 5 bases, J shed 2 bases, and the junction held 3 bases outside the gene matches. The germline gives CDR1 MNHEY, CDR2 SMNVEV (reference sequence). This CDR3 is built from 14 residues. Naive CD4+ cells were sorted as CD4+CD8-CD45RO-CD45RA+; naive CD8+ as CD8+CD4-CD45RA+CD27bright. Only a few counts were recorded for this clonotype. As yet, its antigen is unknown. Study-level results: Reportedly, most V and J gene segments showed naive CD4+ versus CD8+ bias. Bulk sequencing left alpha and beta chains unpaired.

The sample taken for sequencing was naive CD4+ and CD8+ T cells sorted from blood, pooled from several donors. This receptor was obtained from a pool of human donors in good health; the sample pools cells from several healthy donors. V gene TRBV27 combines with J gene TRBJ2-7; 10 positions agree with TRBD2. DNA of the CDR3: TGTGCCAGCAGTACTCTAGCGGGAGCCTACGAGCAGTACTTC. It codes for CASSTLAGAYEQYF.